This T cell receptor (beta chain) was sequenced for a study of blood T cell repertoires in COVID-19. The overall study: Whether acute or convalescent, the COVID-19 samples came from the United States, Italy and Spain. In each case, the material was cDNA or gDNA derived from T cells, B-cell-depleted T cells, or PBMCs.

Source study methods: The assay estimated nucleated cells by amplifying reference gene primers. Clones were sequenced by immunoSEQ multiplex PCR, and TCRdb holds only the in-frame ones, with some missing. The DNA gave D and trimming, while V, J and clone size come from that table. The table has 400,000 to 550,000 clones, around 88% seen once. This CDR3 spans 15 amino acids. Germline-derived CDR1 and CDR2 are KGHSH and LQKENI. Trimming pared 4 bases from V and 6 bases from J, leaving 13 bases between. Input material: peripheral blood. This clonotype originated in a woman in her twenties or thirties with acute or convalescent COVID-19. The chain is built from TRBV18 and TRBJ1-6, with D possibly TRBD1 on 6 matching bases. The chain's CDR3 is CASSLQTGTNSPLHF. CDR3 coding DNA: TGTGCCAGCTCACTACAGACAGGAACTAATTCACCCCTCCACTTT.